The entry below describes one T cell receptor beta chain. The CDR3 extends over 13 amino acids. CDR1 and CDR2 from the germline V gene are SGHAT and FQNNGV. Trimming took 1 base from V and 8 from J; bases not matched to a gene: 4. Produced via immunoSEQ multiplex PCR; TCRdb's table is partial and in-frame only. In the table there are approximately 94,000 clones, about 96% of which are singletons. The entry originates in a study of technical replicates of blood from several donors. Source material: T cells isolated from PBMCs. This TCR was recovered from a human donor in good health. The chain couples TRBV11-2 to TRBJ1-2; the match to TRBD1 covers 7 bases. DNA for the CDR3: TGTGCCAGCAGCTTAGGACAGGGCAGCGGCTACACCTTC. The encoded protein is CASSLGQGSGYTF. The entire variable domain, with the rest obtained from reference TRBV11-2 and TRBJ1-2, is as follows: EAGVAQSPRYKIIEKRQSVAFWCNPISGHATLYWYQQILGQGPKLLIQFQNNGVVDDSQLPKDRFSAERLKGVDSTLKIQPAKLEDSAVYLCASSLGQGSGYTFGSGTRLTVV.